This record covers a single T cell receptor beta chain. This entry is derived from a study of blood T cell repertoires in COVID-19. In the study's own analysis: Amplification with reference gene primers provided the estimates of nucleated cell counts. This table comes from immunoSEQ multiplex PCR, and its TCRdb copy is limited to in-frame clones, with some not included. V and J calls and clone size are those listed in that table; D and trimming were worked out from the DNA. The sample includes over 85,000 clones, over 75% of them seen just once. With 0 bases removed from V and 2 bases from J, the gap between germline ends came to 12 bases. In germline, CDR1 is SGDLS, CDR2 YYNGEE. This CDR3 has 15 residues.

This chain joins TRBV9 and TRBJ2-7; D unresolved. The sequence came from a human donor in a cohort sampled during active COVID-19. Sequenced: peripheral blood. The CDR3 region is CASSVGPAAPYEQYF. CDR3 nucleotides: TGTGCCAGCAGCGTAGGACCCGCGGCCCCCTACGAGCAGTACTTC.